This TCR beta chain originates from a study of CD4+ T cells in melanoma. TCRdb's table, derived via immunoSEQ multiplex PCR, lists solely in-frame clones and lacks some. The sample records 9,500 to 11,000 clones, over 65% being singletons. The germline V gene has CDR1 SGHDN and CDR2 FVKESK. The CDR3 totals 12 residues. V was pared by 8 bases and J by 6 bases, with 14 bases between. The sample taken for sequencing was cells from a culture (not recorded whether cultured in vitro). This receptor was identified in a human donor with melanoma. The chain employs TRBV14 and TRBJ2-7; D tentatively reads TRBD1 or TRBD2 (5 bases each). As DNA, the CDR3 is TGTGCCAGCTCTCCGGGGACGAGCGAGCAGTACTTC. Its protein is CASSPGTSEQYF.